The 4 T cell receptor beta chains listed next were all sequenced from one sample in a study of early T cells in non-severe SARS-CoV-2 infection. TCRdb re-derived calls from the 5' RACE reads in MiXCR, one entry per CDR3 protein. The table records more than 55,000 distinct CDR3 sequences, just under 9% of them present only once. Specimen: whole blood. All receptors derive from an adult who was a healthcare worker with PCR-confirmed SARS-CoV-2 infection or an uninfected control (not recorded which).

This clonotype was seen repeatedly, ten times or more. The rearrangement joins TRBV6-4 to TRBJ2-2, with 9 bases lining up with TRBD2. The CDR3 consists of 17 residues. Germline V CDR1 and CDR2: MRHNA, SNTAGT. Germline trimming cut 4 bases from V and 4 bases from J; bases unmatched to any gene: 10. The CDR3 here is CASSAQLGLASTGELFF. CDR3 coding DNA: TGTGCCAGCAGTGCCCAGTTGGGACTAGCATCCACCGGGGAGCTGTTTTTT.

This clonotype showed up many times. The rearrangement joins TRBV5-4 to TRBJ2-3, with 13 bases fitting TRBD2. The V gene's germline CDR1 is SGHNT and CDR2 YYREEE (reference sequence). V shed 4 bases and J 4 bases; nucleotides not matched to a gene: 15. The CDR3 sequence is 19 residues long. CDR3 nucleotides: TGTGCCAGCAGCGCGAAGACTAGCGGGAGGAGGGAAATGGCAGATACGCAGTATTTT. This gives the protein CASSAKTSGRREMADTQYF.

This clonotype was seen ten or more times. This rearrangement joins TRBV7-2 to TRBJ1-1, with a weak D call TRBD1 (5 bases). V gave up 5 bases and J gave up 5 bases, with 21 bases separating them. The CDR3 covers 16 residues. The germline V gene encodes CDR1 SGHTA and CDR2 FQGNSA. In DNA form, the CDR3 reads TGTGCCAGCAGCAAAGCGGCGGTCGGGGGACTGACTGAAGCTTTCTTT. This gives the protein CASSKAAVGGLTEAFF.

This clonotype was observed at least ten times. This chain uses TRBV28 with TRBJ1-1; D is ambiguous. This CDR3 has 15 amino acids. Between the trimmed V and J ends, which lost 1 base and 4 bases, there was a span of 13 bases. In germline, CDR1 is MDHEN, CDR2 SYDVKM. This chain's CDR3 is CASSLSGRLGTEAFF. The CDR3 DNA sequence: TGTGCCAGCAGTTTATCCGGGAGACTGGGCACTGAAGCTTTCTTT.